This TCR beta chain comes out of a study of blood T cell repertoires in COVID-19. Study context: From the United States, Italy and Spain came samples of acute and convalescent COVID-19.

Profiled with immunoSEQ multiplex PCR; TCRdb holds only in-frame clones, not every one. Of about 87,000 clones detected, about 80% appear once; the ten largest clones hold around 4.4%. This CDR3 has 16 residues. Germline CDR1 ENHRY, CDR2 SYGVKD. The V end was cut by 7 bases, the J end by 2 bases, with 19 bases between. The chain uses TRBV10-3 and TRBJ2-3, with a weak D call TRBD2 (6 bases). The sequenced material came from peripheral blood. The sequence was obtained from a woman between 50 and 59 years old with acute or convalescent COVID-19. CDR3 sequence: CAITETRLGFTDTQYF. CDR3 DNA: TGTGCCATCACGGAGACTAGGCTGGGCTTCACAGATACGCAGTATTTT.